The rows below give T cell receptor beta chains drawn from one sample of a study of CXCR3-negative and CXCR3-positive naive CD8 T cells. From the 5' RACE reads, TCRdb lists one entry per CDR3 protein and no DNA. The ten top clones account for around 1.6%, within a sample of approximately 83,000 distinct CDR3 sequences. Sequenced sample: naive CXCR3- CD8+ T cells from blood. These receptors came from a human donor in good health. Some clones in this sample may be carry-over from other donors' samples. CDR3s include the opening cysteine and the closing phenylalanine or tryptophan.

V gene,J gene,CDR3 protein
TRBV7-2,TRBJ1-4,CASSFGQAFNEKLFF
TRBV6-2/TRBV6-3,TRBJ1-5,CASSFRGQAQDQPQHF
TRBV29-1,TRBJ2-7,CSGQGLGSEQYF
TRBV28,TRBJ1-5,CASRRTTGNSNQPQHF
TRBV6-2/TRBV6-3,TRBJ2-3,CASSHTGALTDTQYF
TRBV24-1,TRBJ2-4,CATSAPNNIQYF
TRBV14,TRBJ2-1,CASSQEWQGLYNEQFF
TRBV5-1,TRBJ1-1,CASSPATGFSNTEAFF
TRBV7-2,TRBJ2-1,CASSPLLGGLVDNEQFF
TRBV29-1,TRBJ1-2,CSVEGQGEGYGYTF
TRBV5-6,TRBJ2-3,CASSLFRQSTDTQYF